This T cell receptor (beta chain) was sequenced in a study of T cells in Graves' hyperthyroidism and ophthalmopathy. Diagnostic assessment was based on clinical symptoms, serum thyroxine and TRAb, thyroid ultrasound and orbital computed tomography. The germline gives CDR1 SEHNR, CDR2 FQNEAQ (reference sequence). V shed 3 bases and J shed 10 bases, with 13 bases lying between them. The CDR3 consists of 13 residues. There are a few counts of this clonotype. Researchers took RNA transcripts and amplified the TCR beta CDR3 regions from them. The TCR CDR3 was amplified in a first-round RT-PCR using the HTBI primer set. TCRdb reanalysed the multiplex PCR reads using MiXCR and keeps one entry per CDR3 protein. The sample lists 600,000 or so distinct CDR3 sequences; approximately 15% were seen once.

Material: blood. The receptor was isolated from a woman aged 45 to 65 with Graves' ophthalmopathy. This chain links TRBV7-9 with TRBJ2-1, with D maybe TRBD2 (5 bases). As DNA, the CDR3 is TGTGCCAGCAGCTTCGGACTCCGAGGGGAGCAGTTCTTC. Encoded protein: CASSFGLRGEQFF. Supplemented by reference TRBV7-9 and TRBJ2-1, the full variable domain reads DTGVSQNPRHKITKRGQNVTFRCDPISEHNRLYWYRQTLGQGPEFLTYFQNEAQLEKSRLLSDRFSAERPKGSFSTLEIQRTEQGDSAMYLCASSFGLRGEQFFGPGTRLTVL.